The source of this TCR beta chain is a study of metastatic and nonmetastatic thyroid tumors. The wider study: Patients with malignant and benign thyroid disease provided blood and tumor or nodule tissue, whose repertoires were compared.

The study's findings and limits: Compared with benign nodules, malignant thyroid tumors were reported to have significantly higher TCR beta diversity in both blood and tumor.

The authors' processing: CDR3 differences across clinicopathological groups were used to build a distant-metastasis classifier for papillary thyroid cancer. TCRdb used MiXCR to call clones anew from the PCR reads. It is TCRdb's table, rather than the study itself, that gives the V and J calls and clone size. The table lists over 20,000 clones, 10% to 15% of them singletons. This CDR3 region has 13 residues. V dropped 6 bases and J dropped 6; count of bases not matched to a gene: 8. The germline V gene has CDR1 MDHEN and CDR2 SYDVKM. None of the patients had undergone any treatment ahead of thyroid surgery. By share of the sample, this clone is medium-sized. Its cognate antigen is unknown.

The source is a male donor with papillary thyroid cancer or a benign thyroid nodule (not recorded which). Some clones in this sample may be carry-over from other donors' samples. The sequenced sample consisted of blood. The rearrangement links TRBV28 to TRBJ2-7; 7 nucleotides align to TRBD2. CDR3 sequence: CASRRDYIGEQYF. Written as DNA, the CDR3 is TGTGCCAGCAGACGGGACTACATAGGCGAGCAGTACTTC.